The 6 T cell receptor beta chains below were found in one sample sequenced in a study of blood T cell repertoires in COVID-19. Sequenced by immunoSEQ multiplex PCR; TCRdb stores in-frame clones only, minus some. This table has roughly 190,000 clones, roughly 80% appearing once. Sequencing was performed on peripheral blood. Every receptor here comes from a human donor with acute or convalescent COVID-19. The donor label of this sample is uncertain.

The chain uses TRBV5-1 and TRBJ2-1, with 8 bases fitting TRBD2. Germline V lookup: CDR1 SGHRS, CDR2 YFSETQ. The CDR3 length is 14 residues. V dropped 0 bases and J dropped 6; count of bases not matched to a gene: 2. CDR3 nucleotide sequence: TGCGCCAGCAGCTTGGAGAGCGGGGGCAATGAGCAGTTCTTC. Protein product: CASSLESGGNEQFF.

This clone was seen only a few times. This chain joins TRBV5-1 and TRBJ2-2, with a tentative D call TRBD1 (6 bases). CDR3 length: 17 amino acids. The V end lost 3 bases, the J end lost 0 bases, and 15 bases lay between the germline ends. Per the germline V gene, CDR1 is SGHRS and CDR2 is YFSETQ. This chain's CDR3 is CASSYPRQAANTGELFF. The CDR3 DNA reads TGCGCCAGCAGCTACCCCAGACAGGCCGCGAACACCGGGGAGCTGTTTTTT.

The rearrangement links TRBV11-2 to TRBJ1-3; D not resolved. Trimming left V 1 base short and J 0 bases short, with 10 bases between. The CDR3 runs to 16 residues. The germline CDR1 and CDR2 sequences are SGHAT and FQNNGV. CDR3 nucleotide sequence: TGTGCCAGCAGCTTAGCGCAGTTCAGCTCTGGAAACACCATATATTTT. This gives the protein CASSLAQFSSGNTIYF.

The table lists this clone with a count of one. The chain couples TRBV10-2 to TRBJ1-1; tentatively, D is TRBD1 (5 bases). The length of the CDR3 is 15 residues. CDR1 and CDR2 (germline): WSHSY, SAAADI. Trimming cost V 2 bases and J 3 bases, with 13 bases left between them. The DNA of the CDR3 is TGCGCCAGCAGTGAGGGTATTGGGGCCGACACTGAAGCTTTCTTT. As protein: CASSEGIGADTEAFF.

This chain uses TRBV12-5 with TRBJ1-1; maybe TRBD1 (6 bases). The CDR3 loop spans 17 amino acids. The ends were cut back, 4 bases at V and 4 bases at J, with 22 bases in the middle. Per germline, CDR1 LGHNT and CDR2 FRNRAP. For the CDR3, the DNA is TGTGCTAGTGGTTCCTCACAAGGGGGGGGATGGGGCACTGAAGCTTTCTTT. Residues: CASGSSQGGGWGTEAFF. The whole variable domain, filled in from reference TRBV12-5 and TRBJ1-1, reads DARVTQTPRHKVTEMGQEVTMRCQPILGHNTVFWYRQTMMQGLELLAYFRNRAPLDDSGMPKDRFSAEMPDATLATLKIQPSEPRDSAVYFCASGSSQGGGWGTEAFFGQGTRLTVV.

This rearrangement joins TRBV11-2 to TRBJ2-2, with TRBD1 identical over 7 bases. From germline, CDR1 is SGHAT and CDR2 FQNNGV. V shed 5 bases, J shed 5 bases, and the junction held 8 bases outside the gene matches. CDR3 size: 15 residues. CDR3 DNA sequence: TGTGCCAGCAGCCTAAGACAGGGAGTAACCGGGGAGCTGTTTTTT. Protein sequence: CASSLRQGVTGELFF.